This T cell receptor (beta chain) is from a study of T cell responses to AZD1222 COVID-19 vaccine. This table comes from immunoSEQ multiplex PCR, and its TCRdb copy is limited to in-frame clones, with some not included. Among 90,000 to 150,000 clones listed, about nine tenths were seen once. Germline assignment: CDR1 SGHTA and CDR2 FQGNSA. V was clipped by 1 base and J by 5 bases, with 8 bases between them. The length of the CDR3 is 13 residues. Points from the study as a whole: Nearly half of spike-specific TCRs reportedly target unmutated variant regions. Only 5 or 6 AZD1222 recipients were seropositive at baseline. Spike-specific TCR breadth and depth were elevated following two AZD1222 doses.

Comments on this clone: Its target is unknown.

The sequenced sample was peripheral blood, obtained 28 days after the second AZD1222 dose. V and J are TRBV7-2 and TRBJ2-5; no clear D. The source of this sequence is an adult who received the AZD1222 COVID-19 vaccine. The CDR3 DNA reads TGTGCCAGCAGCTTAGGACGGGCTGAGACCCAGTACTTC. It translates to CASSLGRAETQYF.